These 6 T cell receptor beta chains share one sample of origin, sequenced in a study of T cell repertoires in cytomegalovirus infection. TCRdb re-called the reads through MiXCR, storing one row per CDR3 protein. The sample consists of 740,000 or so distinct CDR3 sequences, roughly 36% of them appearing once. Sequenced input: PBMCs. The receptors here all came from a human donor in good health (CMV status not recorded). Some clones in this sample may be carry-over from other donors' samples.

This chain uses TRBV5-1 with TRBJ2-2; 10 bases fit TRBD2. The CDR3 length is 16 residues. The germline V gene has CDR1 SGHRS and CDR2 YFSETQ. V gave up 0 bases and J gave up 4 bases; unmatched junction bases: 3. The CDR3 DNA reads as TGCGCCAGCAGCTTGGATCTAGCGGGAGTCACCGGGGAGCTGTTTTTT. This encodes CASSLDLAGVTGELFF.

A few counts support this clonotype. The chain has TRBV12-3 or TRBV12-4 and TRBJ1-1; the match to TRBD1 covers 8 bases. This CDR3 has 13 amino acids. Germline trimming cut 6 bases from V and 5 bases from J; bases unmatched to any gene: 5. The CDR3 nucleotides are TGTGCCAGCAGGGGACGGACAGGGACTGAAGCTTTCTTT. Amino acid sequence: CASRGRTGTEAFF.

The V and J genes are TRBV12-3 or TRBV12-4 and TRBJ2-1; 12 nucleotides line up with TRBD2. The V segment lost 6 bases and the J segment 4 bases; nucleotides outside the gene matches: 4. The length of the CDR3 is 15 residues. CDR3 in DNA: TGTGCCAGCAGGACCGGGACTAGCGGGTACAATGAGCAGTTCTTC. Its protein product is CASRTGTSGYNEQFF.

This clonotype was detected only a few times. The chain couples TRBV5-1 to TRBJ1-2, with TRBD1 as a possible D gene (5 bases). CDR3 length: 13 residues. The V gene lost 4 bases and the J gene lost 12 bases, with 19 bases spanning the gap. Per the germline V gene, CDR1 is SGHRS and CDR2 is YFSETQ. The CDR3 is CASSRDALAPDTF. CDR3 nucleotide sequence: TGCGCCAGCAGCCGGGACGCCCTCGCCCCCGACACCTTC.

This clonotype was counted between two and nine times. V is TRBV27 and J is TRBJ1-4, with a possible D match to TRBD1 (5 bases). The CDR3 is 14 amino acids. The germline V gene encodes CDR1 MNHEY and CDR2 SMNVEV (reference sequence). V was clipped by 8 bases and J by 7 bases, with 17 bases between them. In DNA form, the CDR3 reads TGTGCCAGCGCTGGGGGGGGGGAGAGTGAAAAACTGTTTTTT. It encodes CASAGGGESEKLFF. Drawing the rest from reference TRBV27 and TRBJ1-4, the complete variable domain is EAQVTQNPRYLITVTGKKLTVTCSQNMNHEYMSWYRQDPGLGLRQIYYSMNVEVTDKGDVPEGYKVSRKEKRNFPLILESPSPNQTSLYFCASAGGGESEKLFFGSGTQLSVL.

Comments on this clonotype: The missing conserved phenylalanine or tryptophan at the end of this CDR3 makes a read error likely. The J gene is TRBJ1-5, the V gene TRBV6-1; D is unclear. Germline CDR1 is MNHNS and CDR2 is SASEGT. The CDR3 has 13 residues. The CDR3 loop reads CASIEGPGQPQHL. The CDR3 coding sequence is TGTGCCAGCATTGAAGGACCCGGTCAGCCCCAGCATTTG.